Following are 9 T cell receptor beta chains from one sample sequenced in a study of shared clonotypes between healthy human individuals. The method was immunoSEQ multiplex PCR; TCRdb's version includes in-frame clones alone and lacks a portion of them. The profile shows over a million clones, around 74% of them singletons. The source material was memory CD4+ T cells sorted from blood. Described subset: CD45RA-negative fraction. These TCRs come from a man between 18 and 29 years old in good health.

This clone was seen a single time. This chain uses TRBV5-5 with TRBJ2-6; D remains ambiguous. CDR1 is SGHKS and CDR2 is YYEKEE in the germline V gene (reference sequence). V was clipped by 0 bases and J by 2 bases, with 9 bases between them. The CDR3 totals 16 residues. In DNA, the CDR3 is TGTGCCAGCAGCTTGGAGCCAGGCCCTGGGGCCAACGTCCTGACTTTC. This translates into CASSLEPGPGANVLTF.

V gene TRBV5-8 combines with J gene TRBJ2-5; D assignment may be TRBD1 or TRBD2 (5 bases each). CDR3 length equals 14 residues. Per germline, CDR1 SGHTS and CDR2 YDEGEE. Trimming took 4 bases from V and 4 from J, leaving 14 bases between them. The CDR3 spells CASSLGRDRETQYF. The DNA of the CDR3 is TGTGCCAGCAGCCTTGGCAGGGACCGAGAGACCCAGTACTTC.

V and J are TRBV5-1 and TRBJ2-7; D may match TRBD1 or TRBD2 (5 bases each). The length of the CDR3 is 13 residues. The V and J ends lost 6 bases and 2 bases respectively, with 12 bases between them. Germline loops: CDR1 SGHRS, CDR2 YFSETQ. The CDR3 DNA reads as TGCGCCAGCACCCCGGGGCAGACCTACGAGCAGTACTTC. Residues: CASTPGQTYEQYF.

The chain is built from TRBV6-1 and TRBJ2-5, with TRBD1 identical over 10 bases. The germline gives CDR1 MNHNS, CDR2 SASEGT. Trimming removed 4 bases from V and 4 bases from J; junction bases left unmatched: 6. The CDR3 covers 15 residues. The CDR3 nucleotides read TGTGCCAGCAGTGTAGGAGGGACAGGGGTAGAGACCCAGTACTTC. As protein: CASSVGGTGVETQYF.

The V gene is TRBV27, the J gene TRBJ1-1; TRBD1 matches at 7 bases. Per germline, CDR1 MNHEY and CDR2 SMNVEV (reference sequence). The CDR3 loop spans 15 amino acids. The ends lost 5 bases at V and 0 bases at J; junction bases unmatched: 6. The CDR3 here is CASSPRDSLNTEAFF. The CDR3 nucleotides are TGTGCCAGCAGTCCTCGGGACAGTTTGAACACTGAAGCTTTCTTT.

The chain is built from TRBV6-1 and TRBJ1-1, with 7 bases identical to TRBD1. V lost 10 bases, J lost 7 bases, and 9 bases stayed unmatched. CDR3 size: 12 residues. Germline V gene data show CDR1 as MNHNS and CDR2 as SASEGT. DNA of the CDR3: TGTGCCATTTTGGGACAGACCCGTGAAGCTTTCTTT. Amino acid sequence: CAILGQTREAFF.

This clone was recorded a few times. In the same sample, other DNA sequences code for this CDR3. This sequence joins TRBV30 and TRBJ1-6; possibly TRBD1 for D (6 bases). Germline CDR1 is GTSNPN and CDR2 is SVGIG (reference sequence). This CDR3 is 12 amino acids long. Trimming stripped 2 bases from V and 9 bases from J, with 8 bases between. CDR3 sequence reads: CAWSLQGSPLHF. CDR3 nucleotide sequence: TGTGCCTGGAGTTTACAGGGTTCACCCCTCCACTTT.

In this sample, this clone turned up once. This may arise from a read error, as a much more abundant clone is one base away. V and J are TRBV5-4 and TRBJ1-2, with 7 bases fitting TRBD1. This CDR3 is 13 amino acids long. Losses at the gene ends were 5 bases for V and 2 bases for J; bases not matched to a gene: 3. Germline-derived CDR1 and CDR2 are SGHNT and YYREEE (reference sequence). The CDR3 region has the DNA TGTGCCAGCAGACTACAGGGGAACTATGGCTACACCTTC. Translated: CASRLQGNYGYTF.

Remarks on this clone: The sample has other DNA sequences that encode this CDR3 too. The chain couples TRBV18 to TRBJ1-4; TRBD1 agrees at 7 bases. This CDR3 contains 13 residues. Germline loops: CDR1 KGHSH, CDR2 LQKENI. J gave up 5 bases and V 4 bases, and 1 base lay outside the gene matches. CDR3 region: CASSRDRNEKLFF. CDR3 DNA sequence: TGTGCCAGCTCACGGGACAGAAATGAAAAACTGTTTTTT.